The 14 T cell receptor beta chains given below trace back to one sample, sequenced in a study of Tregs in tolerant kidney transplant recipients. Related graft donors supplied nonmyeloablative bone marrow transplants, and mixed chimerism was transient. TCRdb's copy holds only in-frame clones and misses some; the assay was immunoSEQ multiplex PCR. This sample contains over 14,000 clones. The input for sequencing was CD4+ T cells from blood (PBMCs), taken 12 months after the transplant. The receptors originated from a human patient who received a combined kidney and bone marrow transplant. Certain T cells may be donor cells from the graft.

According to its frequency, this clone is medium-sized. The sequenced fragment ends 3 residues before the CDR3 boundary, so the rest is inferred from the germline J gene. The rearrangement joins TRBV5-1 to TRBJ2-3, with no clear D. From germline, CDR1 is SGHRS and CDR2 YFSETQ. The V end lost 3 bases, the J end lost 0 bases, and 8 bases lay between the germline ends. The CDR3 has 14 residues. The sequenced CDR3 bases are TGCGCCAGCAGCTCTAGTACCAGCACAGATACG. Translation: CASSSSTSTDT. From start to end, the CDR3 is CASSSSTSTDTQYF.

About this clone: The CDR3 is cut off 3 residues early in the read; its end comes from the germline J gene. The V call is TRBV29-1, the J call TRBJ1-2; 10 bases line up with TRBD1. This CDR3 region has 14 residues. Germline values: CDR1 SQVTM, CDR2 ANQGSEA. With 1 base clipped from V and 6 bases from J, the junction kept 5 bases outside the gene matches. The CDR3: CSVEVDRGTNGYTF. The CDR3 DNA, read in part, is TGCAGCGTTGAAGTGGACAGGGGGACTAATGGC.

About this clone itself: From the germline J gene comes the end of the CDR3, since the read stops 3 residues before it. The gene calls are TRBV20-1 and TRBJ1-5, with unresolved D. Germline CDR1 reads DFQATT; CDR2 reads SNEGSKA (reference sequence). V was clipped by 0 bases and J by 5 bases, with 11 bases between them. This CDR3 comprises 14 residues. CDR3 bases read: TGCAGTGCTAGAGATAGTCGGGGTTATCAGCCC. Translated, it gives CSARDSRGYQP. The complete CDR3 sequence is CSARDSRGYQPQHF.

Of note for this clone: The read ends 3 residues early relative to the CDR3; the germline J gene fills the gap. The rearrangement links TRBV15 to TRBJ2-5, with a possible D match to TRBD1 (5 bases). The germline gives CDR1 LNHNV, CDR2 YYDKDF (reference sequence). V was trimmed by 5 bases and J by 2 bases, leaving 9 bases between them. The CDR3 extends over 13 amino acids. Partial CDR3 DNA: TGTGCCACCAGCCTTGACAGTCAAGAGACC. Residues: CATSLDSQET. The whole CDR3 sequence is CATSLDSQETQYF.

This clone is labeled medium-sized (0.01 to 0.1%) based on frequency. The CDR3 DNA, read in part, is TGTGCCAGCAGCCTCCTACCCGGGACTAGCGGGAGGGGCAATGAG. Translating gives CASSLLPGTSGRGNE. The CDR3 in its entirety is CASSLLPGTSGRGNEQFF. V usage is TRBV9 and J usage is TRBJ2-1; 16 bases are shared with TRBD2. The read terminates 3 residues before the CDR3 end, so the remaining end is supplied by the germline J gene. Germline loops: CDR1 SGDLS, CDR2 YYNGEE. J lost 6 bases, V lost 4 bases, and 10 bases had no gene match. The CDR3 has 18 residues.

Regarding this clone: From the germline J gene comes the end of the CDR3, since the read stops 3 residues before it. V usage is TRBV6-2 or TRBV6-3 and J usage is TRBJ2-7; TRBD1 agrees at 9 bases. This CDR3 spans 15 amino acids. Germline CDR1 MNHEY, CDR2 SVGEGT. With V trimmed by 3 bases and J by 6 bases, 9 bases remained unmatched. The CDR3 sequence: CASSYSRTGVSEQYF. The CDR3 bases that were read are TGTGCCAGCAGTTATTCCCGGACAGGGGTTAGCGAG.

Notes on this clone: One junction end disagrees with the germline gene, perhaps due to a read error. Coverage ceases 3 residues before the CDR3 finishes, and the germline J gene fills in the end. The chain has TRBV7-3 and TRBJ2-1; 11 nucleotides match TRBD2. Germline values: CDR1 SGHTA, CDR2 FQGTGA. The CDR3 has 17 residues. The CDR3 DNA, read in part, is TGTGCCAGCACCTTACTAGCGGGAGTGGAATACTACAATGAG. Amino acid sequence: CASTLLAGVEYYNE. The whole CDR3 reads CASTLLAGVEYYNEQFF.

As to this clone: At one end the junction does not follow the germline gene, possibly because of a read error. This chain's CDR3 is CASRLMADSYEQYF. The sequenced part of the CDR3 DNA is TGTGCCAGCAGATTAATGGCGGACTCCTACGAG. The chain is built from TRBV7-3 and TRBJ2-7; no reliable D call. The read comes to an end 3 residues before the CDR3 does, leaving the germline J gene to fill in the end. Germline CDR1 reads SGHTA; CDR2 reads FQGTGA. The CDR3 covers 14 residues.

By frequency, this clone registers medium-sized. The sequenced CDR3 bases are TGCAGTGTTGTAGCGGGAGGTACCGGGGAG. Translating it yields CSVVAGGTGE. The entire CDR3 sequence reads CSVVAGGTGELFF. The chain is built from TRBV20-1 and TRBJ2-2; 10 nucleotides match TRBD2. The read terminates 3 residues before the CDR3 end, so the remaining end is supplied by the germline J gene. This CDR3 region has 13 residues. Losses at the gene ends were 7 bases for V and 5 bases for J; bases not matched to a gene: 4. Germline lookup yields CDR1 DFQATT and CDR2 SNEGSKA (reference sequence).

Partial CDR3 DNA: TGCAGTGCTCGAAGGATGGGAGGGGTCAATGAG. The encoded protein is CSARRMGGVNE. The full CDR3 protein is CSARRMGGVNEQFF. The V gene is TRBV20-1, the J gene TRBJ2-1; 7 positions agree with TRBD2. The read falls 3 residues short of the CDR3 end, and the missing part is taken from the germline J gene. Per the germline V gene, CDR1 is DFQATT and CDR2 is SNEGSKA (reference sequence). The CDR3 length is 14 residues. V shed 5 bases and J 6 bases; nucleotides not matched to a gene: 10.

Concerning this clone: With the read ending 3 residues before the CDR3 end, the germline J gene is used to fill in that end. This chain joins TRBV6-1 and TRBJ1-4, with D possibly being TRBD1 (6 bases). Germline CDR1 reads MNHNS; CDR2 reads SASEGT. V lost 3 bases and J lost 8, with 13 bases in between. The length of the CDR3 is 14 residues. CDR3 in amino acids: CASSEGQAWEKLFF. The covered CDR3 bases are TGTGCCAGCAGTGAGGGACAAGCCTGGGAAAAA.

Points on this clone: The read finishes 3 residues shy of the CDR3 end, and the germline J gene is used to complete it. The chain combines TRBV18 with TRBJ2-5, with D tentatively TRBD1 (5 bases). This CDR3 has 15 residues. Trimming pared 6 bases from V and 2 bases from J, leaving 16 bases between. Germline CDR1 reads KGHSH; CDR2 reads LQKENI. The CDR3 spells CASSPQMGQQETQYF. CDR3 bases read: TGTGCCAGCTCCCCTCAGATGGGGCAACAAGAGACC.

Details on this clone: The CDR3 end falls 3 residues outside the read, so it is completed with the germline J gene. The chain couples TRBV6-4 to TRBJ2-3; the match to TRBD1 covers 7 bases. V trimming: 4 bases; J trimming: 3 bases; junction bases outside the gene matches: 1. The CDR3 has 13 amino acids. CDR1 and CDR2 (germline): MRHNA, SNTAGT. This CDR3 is CASSAQGTDTQYF. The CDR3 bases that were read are TGTGCCAGCAGTGCACAGGGGACAGATACG.

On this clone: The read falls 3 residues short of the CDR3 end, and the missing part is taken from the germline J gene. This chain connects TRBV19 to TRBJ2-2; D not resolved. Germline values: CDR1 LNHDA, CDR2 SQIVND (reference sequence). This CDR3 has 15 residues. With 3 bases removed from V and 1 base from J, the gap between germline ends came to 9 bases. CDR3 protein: CASSMSDMNTGELFF. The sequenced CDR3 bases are TGTGCCAGTAGTATGAGTGACATGAACACCGGGGAG.